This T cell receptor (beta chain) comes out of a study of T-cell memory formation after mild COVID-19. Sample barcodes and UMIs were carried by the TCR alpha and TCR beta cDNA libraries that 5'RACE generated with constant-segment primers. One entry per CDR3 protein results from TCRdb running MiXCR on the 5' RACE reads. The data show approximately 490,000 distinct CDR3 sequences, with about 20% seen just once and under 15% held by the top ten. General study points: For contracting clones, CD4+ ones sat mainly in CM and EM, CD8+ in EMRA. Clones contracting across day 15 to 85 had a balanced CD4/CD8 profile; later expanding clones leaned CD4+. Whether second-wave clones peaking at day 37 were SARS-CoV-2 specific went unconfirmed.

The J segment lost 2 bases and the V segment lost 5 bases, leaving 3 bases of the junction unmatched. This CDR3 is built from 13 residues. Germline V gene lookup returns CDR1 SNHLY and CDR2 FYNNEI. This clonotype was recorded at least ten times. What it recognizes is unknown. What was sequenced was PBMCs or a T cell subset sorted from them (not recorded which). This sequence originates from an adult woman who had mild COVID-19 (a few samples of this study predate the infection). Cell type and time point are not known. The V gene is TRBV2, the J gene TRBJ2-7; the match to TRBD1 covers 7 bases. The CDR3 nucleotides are TGTGCCAGCAGTTCCGACAGGGCCTACGAGCAGTACTTC. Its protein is CASSSDRAYEQYF.